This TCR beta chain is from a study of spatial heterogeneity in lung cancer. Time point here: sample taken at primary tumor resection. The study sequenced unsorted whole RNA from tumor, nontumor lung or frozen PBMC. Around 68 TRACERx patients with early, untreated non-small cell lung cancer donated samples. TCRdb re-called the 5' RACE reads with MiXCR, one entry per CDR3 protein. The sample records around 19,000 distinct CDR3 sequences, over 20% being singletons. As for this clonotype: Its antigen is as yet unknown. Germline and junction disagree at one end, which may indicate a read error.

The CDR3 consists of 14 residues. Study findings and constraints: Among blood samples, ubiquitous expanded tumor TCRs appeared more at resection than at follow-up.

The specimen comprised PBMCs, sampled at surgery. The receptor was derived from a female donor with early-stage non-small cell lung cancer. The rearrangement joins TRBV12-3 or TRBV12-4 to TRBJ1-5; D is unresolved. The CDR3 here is CANSFEVVNQPQHF. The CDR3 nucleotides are TGTGCCAACAGTTTTGAGGTAGTAAATCAGCCCCAGCATTTT.